This TCR beta chain came from a study of blood T cell repertoires in COVID-19. Background on the study: The samples span acute and convalescent COVID-19 from the United States, Italy and Spain. PBMCs, B-cell-depleted T cells, or T cells provided the cDNA or gDNA that made up the material.

Seattle's enrolled individuals joined amid active infection and were then monitored longitudinally. Per the germline V gene, CDR1 is MNHEY and CDR2 is SMNVEV (reference sequence). V was pared by 11 bases and J by 7 bases, with 9 bases between. CDR3 length: 10 residues. Method: immunoSEQ multiplex PCR; TCRdb's copy keeps in-frame clones and lacks some. The table has approximately 33,000 clones, nearly 90% seen once. The rearrangement uses TRBV27 and TRBJ2-1; tentative D call: TRBD2 (5 bases). Sample: peripheral blood. The source is a man between 60 and 70 years old with COVID-19, enrolled during active disease. CDR3: CASGLNEQFF. The CDR3 DNA reads TGTGCCTCGGGGTTGAATGAGCAGTTCTTC.